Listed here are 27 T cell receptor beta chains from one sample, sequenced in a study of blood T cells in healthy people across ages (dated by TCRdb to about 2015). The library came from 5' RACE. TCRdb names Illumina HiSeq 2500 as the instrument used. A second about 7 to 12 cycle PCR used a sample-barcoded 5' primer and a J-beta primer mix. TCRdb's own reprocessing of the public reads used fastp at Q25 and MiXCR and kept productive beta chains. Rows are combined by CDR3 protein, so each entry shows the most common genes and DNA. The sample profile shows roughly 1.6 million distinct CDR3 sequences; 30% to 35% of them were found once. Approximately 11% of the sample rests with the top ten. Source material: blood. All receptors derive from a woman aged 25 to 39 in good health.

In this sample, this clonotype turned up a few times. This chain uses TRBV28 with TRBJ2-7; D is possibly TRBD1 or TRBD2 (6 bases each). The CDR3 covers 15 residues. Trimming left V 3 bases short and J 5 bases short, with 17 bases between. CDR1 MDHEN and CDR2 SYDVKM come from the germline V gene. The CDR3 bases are TGTGCCAGCAGTTTGGGGGGCGCCGGTCGTAACGAGCAGTACTTC. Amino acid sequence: CASSLGGAGRNEQYF.

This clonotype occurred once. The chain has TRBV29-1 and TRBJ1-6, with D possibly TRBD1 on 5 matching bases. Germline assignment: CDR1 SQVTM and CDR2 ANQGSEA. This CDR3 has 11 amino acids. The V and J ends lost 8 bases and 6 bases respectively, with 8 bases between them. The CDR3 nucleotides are TGCAGCAGGGGACGTAATTCACCCCTCCACTTT. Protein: CSRGRNSPLHF. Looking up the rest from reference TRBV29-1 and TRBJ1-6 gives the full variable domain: SAVISQKPSRDICQRGTSLTIQCQVDSQVTMMFWYRQQPGQSLTLIATANQGSEATYESGFVIDKFPISRPNLTFSTLTVSNMSPEDSSIYLCSRGRNSPLHFGNGTRLTVT.

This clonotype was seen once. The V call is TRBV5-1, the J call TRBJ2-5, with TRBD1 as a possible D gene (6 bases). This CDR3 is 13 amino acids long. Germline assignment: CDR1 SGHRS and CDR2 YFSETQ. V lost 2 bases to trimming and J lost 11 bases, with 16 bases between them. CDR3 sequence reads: CASSLQGDREQYF. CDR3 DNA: TGCGCCAGCAGCTTACAGGGTGATAGGGAGCAGTACTTC. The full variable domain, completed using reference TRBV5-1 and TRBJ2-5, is KAGVTQTPRYLIKTRGQQVTLSCSPISGHRSVSWYQQTPGQGLQFLFEYFSETQRNKGNFPGRFSGRQFSNSRSEMNVSTLELGDSALYLCASSLQGDREQYFGPGTRLLVL.

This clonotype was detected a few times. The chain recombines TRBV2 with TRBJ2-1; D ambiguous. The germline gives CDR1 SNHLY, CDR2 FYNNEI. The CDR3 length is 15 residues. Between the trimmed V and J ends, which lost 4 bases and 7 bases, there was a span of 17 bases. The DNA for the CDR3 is TGTGCCAGCAGTGCCGAGCTCCCCAAGGGTAATGAGCAGTTCTTC. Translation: CASSAELPKGNEQFF.

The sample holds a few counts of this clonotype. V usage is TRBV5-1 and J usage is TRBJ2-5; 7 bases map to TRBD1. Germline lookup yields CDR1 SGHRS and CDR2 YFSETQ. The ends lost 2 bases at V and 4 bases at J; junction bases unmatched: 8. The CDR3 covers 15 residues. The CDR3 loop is CASSFKTGYSETQYF. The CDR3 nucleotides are TGCGCCAGCAGCTTTAAGACAGGGTATTCAGAGACCCAGTACTTC.

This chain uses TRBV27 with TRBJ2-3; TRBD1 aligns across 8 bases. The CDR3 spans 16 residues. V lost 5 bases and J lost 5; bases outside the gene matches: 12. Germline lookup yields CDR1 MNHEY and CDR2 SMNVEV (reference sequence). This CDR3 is CASSPYQTGERDTQYF. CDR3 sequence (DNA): TGTGCCAGCAGTCCCTACCAGACAGGGGAGAGAGATACGCAGTATTTT.

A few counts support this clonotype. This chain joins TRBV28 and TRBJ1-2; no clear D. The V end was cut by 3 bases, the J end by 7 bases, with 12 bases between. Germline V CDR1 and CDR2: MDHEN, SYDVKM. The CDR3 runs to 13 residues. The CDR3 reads CASSFLIRGGYTF. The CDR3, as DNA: TGTGCCAGCAGTTTCCTCATTCGGGGTGGCTACACCTTC.

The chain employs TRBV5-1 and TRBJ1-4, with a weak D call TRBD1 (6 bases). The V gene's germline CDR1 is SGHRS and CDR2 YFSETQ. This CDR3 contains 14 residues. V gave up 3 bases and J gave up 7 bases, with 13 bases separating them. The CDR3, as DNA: TGCGCCAGCAGCTGGGACATAGCTTCTGAAAAACTGTTTTTT. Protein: CASSWDIASEKLFF.

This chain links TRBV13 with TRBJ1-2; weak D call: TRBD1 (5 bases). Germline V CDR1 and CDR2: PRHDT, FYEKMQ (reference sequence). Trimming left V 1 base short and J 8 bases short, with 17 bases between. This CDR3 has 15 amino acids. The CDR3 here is CASSLAVTGGAGYTF. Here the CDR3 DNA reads TGTGCCAGCAGCTTAGCAGTGACGGGGGGTGCGGGCTACACCTTC.

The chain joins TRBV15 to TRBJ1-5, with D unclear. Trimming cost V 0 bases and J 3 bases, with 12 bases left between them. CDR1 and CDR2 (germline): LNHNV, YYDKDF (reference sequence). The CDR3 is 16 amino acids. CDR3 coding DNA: TGTGCCACCAGCAGAGATTTACAGACTACCAATCAGCCCCAGCATTTT. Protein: CATSRDLQTTNQPQHF.

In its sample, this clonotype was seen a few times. In DNA form, the CDR3 reads TGTGCCAGCAGCCAAGATCACCCACTTGAAAGCACAGATACGCAGTATTTT. Its protein is CASSQDHPLESTDTQYF. The chain joins TRBV14 to TRBJ2-3; D is undetermined. The CDR3 consists of 17 residues. CDR1 SGHDN and CDR2 FVKESK come from the germline V gene. Between the trimmed V and J ends, which lost 0 bases and 0 bases, there was a span of 13 bases.

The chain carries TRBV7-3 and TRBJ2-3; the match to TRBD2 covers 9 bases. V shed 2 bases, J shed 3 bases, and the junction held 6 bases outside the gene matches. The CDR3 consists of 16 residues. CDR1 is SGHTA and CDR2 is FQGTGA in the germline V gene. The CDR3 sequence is CASSLGRGGSTDTQYF. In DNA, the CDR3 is TGTGCCAGCAGCTTAGGGCGGGGGGGCTCAACAGATACGCAGTATTTT.

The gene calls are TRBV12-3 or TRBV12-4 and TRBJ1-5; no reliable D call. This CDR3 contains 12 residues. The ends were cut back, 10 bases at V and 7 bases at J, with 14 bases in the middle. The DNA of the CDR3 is TGTGCCACCGGCTCGCCGGGACAGCCCCAGCATTTT. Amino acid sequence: CATGSPGQPQHF.

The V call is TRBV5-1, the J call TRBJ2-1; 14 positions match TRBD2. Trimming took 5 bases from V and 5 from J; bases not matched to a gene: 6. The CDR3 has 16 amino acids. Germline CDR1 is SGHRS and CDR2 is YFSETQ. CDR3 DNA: TGCGCCAGCAGAAGAAGGGGACTAGCGGGAGACAATGAGCAGTTCTTC. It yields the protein CASRRRGLAGDNEQFF.

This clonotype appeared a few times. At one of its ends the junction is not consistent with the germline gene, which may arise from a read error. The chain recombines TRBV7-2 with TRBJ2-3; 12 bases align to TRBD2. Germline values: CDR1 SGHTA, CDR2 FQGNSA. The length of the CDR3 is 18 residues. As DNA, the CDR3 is TGTGCCAACAGCCGTCTAGCGGGGGGGCAACATAGCACAGATACGCAGTATTTT. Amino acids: CANSRLAGGQHSTDTQYF.

Written as DNA, the CDR3 is TGCGCCAGCAGCATCCGATCGGGTCCCGGAGAGACCCAGTACTTC. This gives the protein CASSIRSGPGETQYF. The chain carries TRBV5-1 and TRBJ2-5, with D unclear. CDR3 length: 15 residues. The V gene's germline CDR1 is SGHRS and CDR2 YFSETQ. The germline V and J ends were trimmed by 4 bases and 4 bases, with 17 bases remaining between them.

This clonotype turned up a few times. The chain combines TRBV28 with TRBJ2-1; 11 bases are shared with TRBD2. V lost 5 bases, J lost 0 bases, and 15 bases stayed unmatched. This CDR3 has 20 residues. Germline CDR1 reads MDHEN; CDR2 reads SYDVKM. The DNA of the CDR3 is TGTGCCAGCAGTCTTCATCTCGGGACTAGCGGATTGAGCTCCTACAATGAGCAGTTCTTC. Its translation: CASSLHLGTSGLSSYNEQFF.

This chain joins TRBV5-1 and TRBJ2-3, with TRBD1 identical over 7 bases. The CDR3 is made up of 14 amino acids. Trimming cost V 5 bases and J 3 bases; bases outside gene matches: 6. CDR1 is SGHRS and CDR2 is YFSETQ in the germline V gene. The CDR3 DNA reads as TGCGCCAGCAGGCCCGGGACAGAGACAGATACGCAGTATTTT. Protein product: CASRPGTETDTQYF.

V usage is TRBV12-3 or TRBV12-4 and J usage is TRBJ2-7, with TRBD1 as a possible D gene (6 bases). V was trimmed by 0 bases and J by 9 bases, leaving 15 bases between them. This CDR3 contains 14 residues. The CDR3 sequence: CASSLALQGSSQYF. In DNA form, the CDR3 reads TGTGCCAGCAGTTTAGCGTTGCAGGGGTCTTCGCAGTACTTC.

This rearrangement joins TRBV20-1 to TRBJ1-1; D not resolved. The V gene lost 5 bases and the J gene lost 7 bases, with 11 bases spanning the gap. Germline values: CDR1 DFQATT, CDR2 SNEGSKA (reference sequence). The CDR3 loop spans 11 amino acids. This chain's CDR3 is CSASDWDEAFF. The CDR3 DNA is TGCAGTGCTTCTGACTGGGATGAAGCTTTCTTT.

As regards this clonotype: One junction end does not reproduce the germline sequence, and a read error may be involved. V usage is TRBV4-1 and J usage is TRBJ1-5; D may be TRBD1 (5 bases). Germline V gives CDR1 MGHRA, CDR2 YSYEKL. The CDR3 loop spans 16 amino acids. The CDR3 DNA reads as TGCGCCAGCAGCCAAGGTGGTCAGGGAGGGTTGCAGCTCCAGCATTTT. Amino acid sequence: CASSQGGQGGLQLQHF.

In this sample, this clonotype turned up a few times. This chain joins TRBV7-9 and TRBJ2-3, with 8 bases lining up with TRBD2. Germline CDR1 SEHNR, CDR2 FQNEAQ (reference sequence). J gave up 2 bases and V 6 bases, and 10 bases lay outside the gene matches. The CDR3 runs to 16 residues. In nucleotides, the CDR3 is TGTGCCAGCAGTTTCGCCCCTGGACTAGCCACAGATACGCAGTATTTT. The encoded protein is CASSFAPGLATDTQYF.

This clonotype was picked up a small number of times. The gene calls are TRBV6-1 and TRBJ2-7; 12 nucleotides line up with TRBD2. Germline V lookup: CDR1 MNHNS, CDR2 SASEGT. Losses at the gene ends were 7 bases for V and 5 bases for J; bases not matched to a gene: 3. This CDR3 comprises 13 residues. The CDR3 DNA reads TGTGCCAGCATGCCTAGCGGGAGGGACGAGCAGTACTTC. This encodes CASMPSGRDEQYF.

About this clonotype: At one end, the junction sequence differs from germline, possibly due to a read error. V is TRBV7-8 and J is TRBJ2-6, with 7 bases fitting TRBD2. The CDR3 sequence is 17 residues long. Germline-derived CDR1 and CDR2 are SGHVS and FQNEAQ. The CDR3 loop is CASSLSLGGSVANVLTF. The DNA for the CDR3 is TGTGCCAGCAGCTTATCCTTGGGGGGGTCTGTGGCCAACGTCCTGACTTTC.

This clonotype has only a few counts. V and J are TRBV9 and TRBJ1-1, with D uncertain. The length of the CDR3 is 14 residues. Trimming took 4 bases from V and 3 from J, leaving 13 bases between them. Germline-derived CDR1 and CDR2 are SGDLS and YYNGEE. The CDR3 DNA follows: TGTGCCAGCAGCCAATCTGGGCGGTACACTGAAGCTTTCTTT. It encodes CASSQSGRYTEAFF.

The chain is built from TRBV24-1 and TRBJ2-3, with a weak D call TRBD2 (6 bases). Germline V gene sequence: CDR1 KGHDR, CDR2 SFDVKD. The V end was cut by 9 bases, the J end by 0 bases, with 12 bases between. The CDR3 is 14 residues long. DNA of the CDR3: TGTGCCACCTCAGCCGGGACTAGCACAGATACGCAGTATTTT. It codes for CATSAGTSTDTQYF.

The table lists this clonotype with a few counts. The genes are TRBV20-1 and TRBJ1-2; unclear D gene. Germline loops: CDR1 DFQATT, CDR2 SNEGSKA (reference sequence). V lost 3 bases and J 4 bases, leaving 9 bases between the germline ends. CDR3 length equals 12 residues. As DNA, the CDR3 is TGCAGTGCTAGTTTAGGGTTCTATGGCTACACCTTC. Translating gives CSASLGFYGYTF.